This note documents a single T cell receptor beta chain sequence. The antigen is unknown. The data originate from a study of CXCR3-negative and CXCR3-positive naive CD8 T cells. Study-level findings and limits: Cryopreserved PBMCs had partly decreased CXCR3 expression; fresh PBMCs were used in most assays. Similarly elevated diversity marked both naive subsets, with memory CD8+ cells showing far lower diversity. CXCR3-positive naive cells carried more hydrophobic TRB CDR3s than CXCR3-negative ones.

This CDR3 has 15 residues. CDR1 and CDR2 (germline): SGHRS, YFSETQ. With UMI labels, 5' RACE was used to prepare the TRB cDNA libraries. TCRdb re-called the 5' RACE reads; one entry per CDR3 protein, DNA not given. Its listing shows tens of thousands of distinct CDR3 sequences. Cells that were CD45RO-CCR7+CD27+CD95- constituted naive CD8+ T cells. What was sequenced was naive CXCR3- CD8+ T cells from blood. The subset denotes: CD45RO-CCR7+CD27+CD95- naive CD8+ T cells lacking CXCR3 (TNR3-). V is TRBV5-1 and J is TRBJ1-1. The receptor's source is a human donor in good health. Some clones in this sample may be carry-over from other donors' samples. The CDR3 spells CASSTDLNLLAEAFF.